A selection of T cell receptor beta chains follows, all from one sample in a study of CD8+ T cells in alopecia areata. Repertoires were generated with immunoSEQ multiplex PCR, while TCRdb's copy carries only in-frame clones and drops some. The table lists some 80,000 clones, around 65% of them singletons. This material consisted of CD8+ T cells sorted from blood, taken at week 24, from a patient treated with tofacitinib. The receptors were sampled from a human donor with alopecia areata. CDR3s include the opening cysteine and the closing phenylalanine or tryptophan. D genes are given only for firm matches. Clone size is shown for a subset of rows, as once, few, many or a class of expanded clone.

CDR3 protein: CASSRSPPLVGSYNEQFF; CDR3 DNA: TGCGCCAGCAGCCGTAGCCCCCCTCTAGTGGGAAGCTACAATGAGCAGTTCTTC; J gene: TRBJ2-1; clone size: NA; D gene: NA; V gene: TRBV4-1
CDR3 protein: CASSPQIRENIQYF; CDR3 DNA: TGTGCCAGCAGCCCCCAAATCCGGGAAAACATTCAGTACTTC; J gene: TRBJ2-4; clone size: NA; D gene: NA; V gene: TRBV7-9
CDR3 protein: CASSSVGGLSYEQYF; CDR3 DNA: TGTGCCAGCAGCTCAGTCGGGGGACTCTCCTACGAGCAGTACTTC; J gene: TRBJ2-7; clone size: NA; D gene: NA; V gene: TRBV7-2
CDR3 protein: CASSFRDNGYTF; CDR3 DNA: TGCGCCAGCAGCTTTCGGGATAACGGCTACACCTTC; J gene: TRBJ1-2; clone size: NA; D gene: NA; V gene: TRBV5-1
CDR3 protein: CASTRAGGRNEQFF; CDR3 DNA: TGTGCCAGCACAAGAGCGGGAGGGAGGAATGAGCAGTTCTTC; J gene: TRBJ2-1; clone size: NA; D gene: TRBD2; V gene: TRBV27
CDR3 protein: CASSLSGQGLPLPWETQYF; CDR3 DNA: TGTGCCAGCAGTTTATCGGGACAGGGGTTACCCCTTCCATGGGAGACCCAGTACTTC; J gene: TRBJ2-5; clone size: NA; D gene: TRBD1; V gene: TRBV27
CDR3 protein: CASSIAGGQADTQYF; CDR3 DNA: TGTGCCAGCAGCATAGCGGGGGGGCAAGCAGATACGCAGTATTTT; J gene: TRBJ2-3; clone size: few; D gene: TRBD2; V gene: TRBV7-3
CDR3 protein: CASSFWTGPYEQYF; CDR3 DNA: TGTGCCAGCAGCTTCTGGACAGGACCCTACGAGCAGTACTTC; J gene: TRBJ2-7; clone size: NA; D gene: TRBD1; V gene: TRBV5-6
CDR3 protein: CASSVAGGGPNEKLFF; CDR3 DNA: TGTGCCAGCAGTGTGGCAGGGGGCGGGCCGAATGAAAAACTGTTTTTT; J gene: TRBJ1-4; clone size: NA; D gene: TRBD1; V gene: TRBV25-1
CDR3 protein: CASSYLSATEAFF; CDR3 DNA: TGTGCCAGCAGTTACCTGTCCGCCACTGAAGCTTTCTTT; J gene: TRBJ1-1; clone size: NA; D gene: NA; V gene: TRBV6-5
CDR3 protein: CASSLGEDVITGELFF; CDR3 DNA: TGTGCCAGCAGCCTCGGAGAGGATGTCATTACCGGGGAGCTGTTTTTT; J gene: TRBJ2-2; clone size: NA; D gene: NA; V gene: TRBV7-8
CDR3 protein: CASTAGLARNEQFF; CDR3 DNA: TGTGCCAGCACCGCGGGACTAGCCCGGAATGAGCAGTTCTTC; J gene: TRBJ2-1; clone size: few; D gene: TRBD2; V gene: TRBV28
CDR3 protein: CSVVVGFSYEQYF; CDR3 DNA: TGCAGCGTTGTAGTCGGGTTCTCCTACGAGCAGTACTTC; J gene: TRBJ2-7; clone size: NA; D gene: NA; V gene: TRBV29-1
CDR3 protein: CASSSSRDRGRGDGYTF; CDR3 DNA: TGTGCCAGCAGCTCCTCCCGGGACAGGGGGCGCGGAGATGGCTACACCTTC; J gene: TRBJ1-2; clone size: NA; D gene: TRBD1; V gene: TRBV7-9